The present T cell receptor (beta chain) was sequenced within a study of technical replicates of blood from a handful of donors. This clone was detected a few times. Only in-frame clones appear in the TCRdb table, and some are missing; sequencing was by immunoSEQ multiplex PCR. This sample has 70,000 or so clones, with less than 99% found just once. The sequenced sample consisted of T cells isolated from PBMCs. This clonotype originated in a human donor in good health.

The CDR3 here is CASRASQGAGTDTQYF. Here the CDR3 DNA reads TGTGCCAGCAGGGCCTCTCAGGGGGCTGGGACAGATACGCAGTATTTT. V gene TRBV28 combines with J gene TRBJ2-3; 8 bases are shared with TRBD1. Germline CDR1 and CDR2: MDHEN and SYDVKM. V trimming: 6 bases; J trimming: 3 bases; junction bases outside the gene matches: 11. There are 16 residues in the CDR3. Variable domain in full (rest from reference TRBV28 and TRBJ2-3): DVKVTQSSRYLVKRTGEKVFLECVQDMDHENMFWYRQDPGLGLRLIYFSYDVKMKEKGDIPEGYSVSREKKERFSLILESASTNQTSMYLCASRASQGAGTDTQYFGPGTRLTVL.